This T cell receptor (beta chain) was recorded in a study of human versus mouse CDR3 diversity and MHC coevolution. Study details: Reportedly, immunoSEQ detects one in 200,000 T cells with minimized PCR bias.

Notes on the study in general: Among all groups, most of the three human donors showed least clonal inequality. In humans, T-cell selection involved several MHC II alleles.

Repertoires were generated with immunoSEQ multiplex PCR, while TCRdb's copy carries only in-frame clones and drops some. The top ten hold about 1.4% of the sample, which has 86,000 or so clones, around 95% seen once. The CDR3 has 16 amino acids. Trimming took 7 bases from V and 4 from J, leaving 20 bases between them. The germline gives CDR1 LNHDA, CDR2 SQIVND (reference sequence). Turning to this clone: What it recognizes is unknown.

This TCR was recovered from a person between 25 and 69 years old in good health. Sequencing input: naive CD4+ T cells from blood. The subset is: CD45RO-negative CD62L-positive naive CD4 T cells. The V gene is TRBV19, the J gene TRBJ2-1; the D gene is possibly TRBD2 (6 bases). CDR3 loop: CASTGDSRRTYNEQFF. The CDR3 DNA follows: TGTGCCAGTACTGGGGACTCCAGGCGGACTTACAATGAGCAGTTCTTC.